The clone carrying this T cell receptor (beta chain) has a handful of counts. The data originate from a study of cytotoxic CD8 clonotypes in ibrutinib-treated CLL. The assay was immunoSEQ multiplex PCR, and TCRdb's table has in-frame clones only and misses some. The repertoire holds 250,000 to 350,000 clones, with about 72% as singletons. The CDR3 totals 15 residues. Per germline, CDR1 MGHRA and CDR2 YSYEKL. Trimming stripped 3 bases from V and 0 bases from J, with 12 bases between. The sample was PBMCs, taken at disease progression, from a patient treated with ibrutinib. The chain is built from TRBV4-1 and TRBJ2-7; D perhaps matches TRBD1 (6 bases). This receptor was taken from a human donor with chronic lymphocytic leukemia. Here the CDR3 DNA reads TGCGCCAGCAGCCACTTGGGGGCTAGCTCCTACGAGCAGTACTTC. This translates into CASSHLGASSYEQYF.